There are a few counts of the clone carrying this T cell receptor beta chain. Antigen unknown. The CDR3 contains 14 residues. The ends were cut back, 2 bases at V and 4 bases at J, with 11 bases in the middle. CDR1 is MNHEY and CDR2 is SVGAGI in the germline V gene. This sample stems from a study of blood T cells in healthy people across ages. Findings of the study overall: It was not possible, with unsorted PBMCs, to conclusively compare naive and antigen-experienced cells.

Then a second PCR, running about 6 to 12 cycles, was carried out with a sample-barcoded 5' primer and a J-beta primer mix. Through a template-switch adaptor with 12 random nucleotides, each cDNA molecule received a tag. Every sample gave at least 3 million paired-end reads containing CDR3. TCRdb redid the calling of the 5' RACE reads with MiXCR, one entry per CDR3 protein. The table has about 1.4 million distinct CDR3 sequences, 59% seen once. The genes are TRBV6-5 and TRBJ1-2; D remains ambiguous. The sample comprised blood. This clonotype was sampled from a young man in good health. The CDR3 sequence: CASSYLDGAYGYTF. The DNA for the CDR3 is TGTGCCAGCAGTTACCTTGACGGCGCCTATGGCTACACCTTC.